One and the same sample provided the 12 T cell receptor beta chains below, sequenced in a study of glioma-infiltrating T cells after dendritic cell vaccination. Time point reported: after dendritic cell vaccination, including at tumor progression/relapse. Data came from immunoSEQ multiplex PCR; TCRdb stores just in-frame clones and leaves some out. Of 91,000 or so clones listed, roughly 80% are singletons. Sequenced material: blood, taken after dendritic cell vaccination. The receptors come from a human donor with glioblastoma.

The chain uses TRBV4-1 and TRBJ1-1; the D gene is possibly TRBD1 (5 bases). From germline, CDR1 is MGHRA and CDR2 YSYEKL. V lost 0 bases and J 5 bases, leaving 16 bases between the germline ends. The CDR3 sequence is 16 residues long. This CDR3 reads CASSQDLRGFYTEAFF. As DNA, the CDR3 is TGCGCCAGCAGCCAAGATCTTCGGGGGTTTTATACTGAAGCTTTCTTT.

This clone was seen only once. The chain carries TRBV6-5 and TRBJ1-1; 7 bases are shared with TRBD1. The CDR3 is 15 residues long. Germline lookup yields CDR1 MNHEY and CDR2 SVGAGI. Trimming took 0 bases from V and 5 from J; bases not matched to a gene: 6. CDR3 sequence: CASSYSRGLGTEAFF. CDR3 bases: TGTGCCAGCAGTTACTCGAGGGGGCTCGGGACTGAAGCTTTCTTT.

This chain joins TRBV6-6 and TRBJ2-3, with 11 bases that match TRBD2. This CDR3 is 16 amino acids long. The germline V gene has CDR1 MNHNY and CDR2 SVGAGI (reference sequence). V lost 10 bases, J lost 1 base, and 10 bases stayed unmatched. Written as DNA, the CDR3 is TGTGCCACCCGACGGGGTAGCGGGAGGGGCACAGATACGCAGTATTTT. It encodes CATRRGSGRGTDTQYF.

The chain uses TRBV10-1 and TRBJ2-5, with 11 nucleotides matching TRBD2. CDR1 is WNHNN, CDR2 SYGVQD, per germline (reference sequence). This CDR3 region has 15 residues. The V segment lost 5 bases and the J segment 2 bases; nucleotides outside the gene matches: 4. The CDR3 loop is CASSQGLAEQETQYF. The CDR3 DNA sequence: TGCGCCAGCAGTCAGGGACTAGCGGAACAAGAGACCCAGTACTTC.

This clone occurred a few times. The rearrangement joins TRBV10-3 to TRBJ1-2, with D possibly matching TRBD1 (5 bases). V was clipped by 8 bases and J by 3 bases, with 16 bases between them. This CDR3 has 14 amino acids. Germline V CDR1 and CDR2: ENHRY, SYGVKD. The CDR3 region has the DNA TGTGCCATCTCAGAGGGTACGGGGGACTATGGCTACACCTTC. It translates to CAISEGTGDYGYTF.

This clone appeared a single time. J is TRBJ2-1 and V is TRBV6-1; D is perhaps TRBD1 (6 bases). Trimming cost V 1 base and J 7 bases, with 14 bases left between them. The germline CDR1 and CDR2 sequences are MNHNS and SASEGT. The length of the CDR3 is 15 residues. CDR3 nucleotide sequence: TGTGCCAGCAGTGAAGGGGGGACACCAGTAAATGAGCAGTTCTTC. As protein: CASSEGGTPVNEQFF.

The chain employs TRBV9 and TRBJ2-1; 8 bases line up with TRBD2. Germline CDR1 SGDLS, CDR2 YYNGEE. Trimming removed 0 bases from V and 12 bases from J; junction bases left unmatched: 14. The CDR3 spans 16 residues. For the CDR3, the DNA is TGTGCCAGCAGCGTAGCTACCCGGCGGGAGGTAGCGGTGCAGTTCTTC. The encoded protein is CASSVATRREVAVQFF.

The V and J genes are TRBV6-5 and TRBJ2-1; 8 bases agree with TRBD2. Germline loops: CDR1 MNHEY, CDR2 SVGAGI. The CDR3 is 15 amino acids. V shed 5 bases, J shed 3 bases, and the junction held 6 bases outside the gene matches. The CDR3 spells CASSISREVYNEQFF. The CDR3 DNA reads as TGTGCCAGCAGTATCTCGCGGGAGGTCTACAATGAGCAGTTCTTC.

The chain has TRBV5-1 and TRBJ2-5; D gene unclear. The CDR3 sequence is 12 residues long. V was cut by 0 bases and J by 5 bases, with 5 bases left in between. Germline assignment: CDR1 SGHRS and CDR2 YFSETQ. The CDR3 spells CASSLAGETQYF. CDR3 nucleotides: TGCGCCAGCAGCTTGGCCGGGGAGACCCAGTACTTC. The whole variable domain, remainder taken from reference TRBV5-1 and TRBJ2-5, is KAGVTQTPRYLIKTRGQQVTLSCSPISGHRSVSWYQQTPGQGLQFLFEYFSETQRNKGNFPGRFSGRQFSNSRSEMNVSTLELGDSALYLCASSLAGETQYFGPGTRLLVL.

The chain links TRBV2 to TRBJ2-1; D is possibly TRBD2 (5 bases). Trimming stripped 11 bases from V and 5 bases from J, with 16 bases between. Germline CDR1 and CDR2: SNHLY and FYNNEI. There are 13 residues in the CDR3. For the CDR3, the DNA is TGTGCCGCCAGCCGGGGTCGACACAATGAGCAGTTCTTC. This sequence encodes CAASRGRHNEQFF.

This clone was counted only a few times. The chain uses TRBV7-8 and TRBJ2-7; D is ambiguous. Trimming took 0 bases from V and 7 from J, leaving 13 bases between them. Germline V gives CDR1 SGHVS, CDR2 FQNEAQ. CDR3 size: 14 residues. The CDR3 nucleotides are TGTGCCAGCAGCTTAGCTACCCCGCTCGGGGAGCAGTACTTC. This sequence encodes CASSLATPLGEQYF.

The V and J genes are TRBV5-1 and TRBJ1-3; TRBD1 aligns across 7 bases. J was trimmed by 1 base and V by 4 bases; bases with no gene match: 5. CDR3 length equals 15 residues. Germline CDR1 SGHRS, CDR2 YFSETQ. The CDR3 DNA reads TGCGCCAGCAGCAAGGACAGGTCGTCTGGAAACACCATATATTTT. Its translation: CASSKDRSSGNTIYF.